This TCR beta chain derives from a study of T-cell memory formation after mild COVID-19. In the study overall: Across donors, TCR clusters were largely donor specific. Findings and caveats of the study: Clones that contracted clustered mainly in CM and EM if CD4+ and in EMRA if CD8+.

Germline CDR1 reads LNHDA; CDR2 reads SQIVND (reference sequence). With V trimmed by 6 bases and J by 2 bases, 4 bases remained unmatched. The CDR3 is made up of 15 amino acids. The 5'RACE method, run with constant-segment primers, produced TCR alpha and TCR beta cDNA libraries (carrying sample barcodes and UMIs). TCRdb used MiXCR to reprocess the 5' RACE reads, holding one entry per CDR3 protein. Of about 400,000 distinct CDR3 sequences in the sample, 20% to 25% were seen once. Only a few counts were recorded for this clonotype. Its antigen is currently unknown. The sample consisted of PBMCs or a T cell subset sorted from them (not recorded which). The rearrangement uses TRBV19 and TRBJ2-7, with 13 bases fitting TRBD2. The source is an adult woman who had mild COVID-19 (a few samples of this study predate the infection). Cell type and time point are not known. CDR3 region: CASSWTSGSAYEQYF. The CDR3 DNA sequence: TGTGCCAGTAGCTGGACTAGCGGGAGTGCCTACGAGCAGTACTTC.